This T cell receptor (beta chain) was sequenced during a study of naive and memory T cell subsets. Whole-study results and caveats: Naive repertoires, especially CD8, held a few larger clonotypes, possibly memory cells re-expressing CD45RA.

An equimolar mix of two oligonucleotides served as the beta constant-region primer for TRBC1 and TRBC2. The ligated cDNA underwent four PCR rounds using SP2 and nested alpha and beta constant-region primers. MiXCR was run by TCRdb on the UMI-ligation and nested PCR reads, yielding one entry per CDR3 protein. The sample includes about 160,000 distinct CDR3 sequences, over 20% of them seen just once. This CDR3 comprises 16 residues. The germline CDR1 and CDR2 sequences are DFQATT and SNEGSKA (reference sequence). V shed 0 bases and J shed 5 bases, with 17 bases lying between them. Comments on this clonotype: The antigen remains unidentified.

The sequenced sample consisted of naive CD4+ T cells from blood. The chain recombines TRBV20-1 with TRBJ2-1, with D tentatively TRBD1 or TRBD2 (5 bases each). The sequence was obtained from a human donor in good health. The CDR3 nucleotides read TGCAGTGCTAGAGATCCCCGTGCCGGGACCCACAATGAGCAGTTCTTC. Protein sequence: CSARDPRAGTHNEQFF.